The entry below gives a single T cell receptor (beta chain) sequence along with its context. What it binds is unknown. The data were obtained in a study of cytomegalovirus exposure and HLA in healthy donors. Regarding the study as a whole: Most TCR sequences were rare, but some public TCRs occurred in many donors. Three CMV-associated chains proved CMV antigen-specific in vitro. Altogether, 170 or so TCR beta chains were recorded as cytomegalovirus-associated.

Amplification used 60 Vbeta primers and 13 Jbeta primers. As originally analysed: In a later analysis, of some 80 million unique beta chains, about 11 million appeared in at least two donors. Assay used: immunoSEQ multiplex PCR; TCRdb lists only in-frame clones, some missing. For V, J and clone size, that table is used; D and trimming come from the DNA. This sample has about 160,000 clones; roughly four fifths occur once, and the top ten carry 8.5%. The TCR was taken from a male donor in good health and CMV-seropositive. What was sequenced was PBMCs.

CDR3 sequence: CASSPQGSTNEKLFF. The DNA for the CDR3 is TGTGCCAGCTCACCTCAGGGATCAACTAATGAAAAACTGTTTTTT. The genes are TRBV18 and TRBJ1-4, with D possibly matching TRBD1 (5 bases). CDR1 and CDR2 from the germline V gene are KGHSH and LQKENI. This CDR3 is 15 amino acids long. Trimming stripped 3 bases from V and 0 bases from J, with 8 bases between.